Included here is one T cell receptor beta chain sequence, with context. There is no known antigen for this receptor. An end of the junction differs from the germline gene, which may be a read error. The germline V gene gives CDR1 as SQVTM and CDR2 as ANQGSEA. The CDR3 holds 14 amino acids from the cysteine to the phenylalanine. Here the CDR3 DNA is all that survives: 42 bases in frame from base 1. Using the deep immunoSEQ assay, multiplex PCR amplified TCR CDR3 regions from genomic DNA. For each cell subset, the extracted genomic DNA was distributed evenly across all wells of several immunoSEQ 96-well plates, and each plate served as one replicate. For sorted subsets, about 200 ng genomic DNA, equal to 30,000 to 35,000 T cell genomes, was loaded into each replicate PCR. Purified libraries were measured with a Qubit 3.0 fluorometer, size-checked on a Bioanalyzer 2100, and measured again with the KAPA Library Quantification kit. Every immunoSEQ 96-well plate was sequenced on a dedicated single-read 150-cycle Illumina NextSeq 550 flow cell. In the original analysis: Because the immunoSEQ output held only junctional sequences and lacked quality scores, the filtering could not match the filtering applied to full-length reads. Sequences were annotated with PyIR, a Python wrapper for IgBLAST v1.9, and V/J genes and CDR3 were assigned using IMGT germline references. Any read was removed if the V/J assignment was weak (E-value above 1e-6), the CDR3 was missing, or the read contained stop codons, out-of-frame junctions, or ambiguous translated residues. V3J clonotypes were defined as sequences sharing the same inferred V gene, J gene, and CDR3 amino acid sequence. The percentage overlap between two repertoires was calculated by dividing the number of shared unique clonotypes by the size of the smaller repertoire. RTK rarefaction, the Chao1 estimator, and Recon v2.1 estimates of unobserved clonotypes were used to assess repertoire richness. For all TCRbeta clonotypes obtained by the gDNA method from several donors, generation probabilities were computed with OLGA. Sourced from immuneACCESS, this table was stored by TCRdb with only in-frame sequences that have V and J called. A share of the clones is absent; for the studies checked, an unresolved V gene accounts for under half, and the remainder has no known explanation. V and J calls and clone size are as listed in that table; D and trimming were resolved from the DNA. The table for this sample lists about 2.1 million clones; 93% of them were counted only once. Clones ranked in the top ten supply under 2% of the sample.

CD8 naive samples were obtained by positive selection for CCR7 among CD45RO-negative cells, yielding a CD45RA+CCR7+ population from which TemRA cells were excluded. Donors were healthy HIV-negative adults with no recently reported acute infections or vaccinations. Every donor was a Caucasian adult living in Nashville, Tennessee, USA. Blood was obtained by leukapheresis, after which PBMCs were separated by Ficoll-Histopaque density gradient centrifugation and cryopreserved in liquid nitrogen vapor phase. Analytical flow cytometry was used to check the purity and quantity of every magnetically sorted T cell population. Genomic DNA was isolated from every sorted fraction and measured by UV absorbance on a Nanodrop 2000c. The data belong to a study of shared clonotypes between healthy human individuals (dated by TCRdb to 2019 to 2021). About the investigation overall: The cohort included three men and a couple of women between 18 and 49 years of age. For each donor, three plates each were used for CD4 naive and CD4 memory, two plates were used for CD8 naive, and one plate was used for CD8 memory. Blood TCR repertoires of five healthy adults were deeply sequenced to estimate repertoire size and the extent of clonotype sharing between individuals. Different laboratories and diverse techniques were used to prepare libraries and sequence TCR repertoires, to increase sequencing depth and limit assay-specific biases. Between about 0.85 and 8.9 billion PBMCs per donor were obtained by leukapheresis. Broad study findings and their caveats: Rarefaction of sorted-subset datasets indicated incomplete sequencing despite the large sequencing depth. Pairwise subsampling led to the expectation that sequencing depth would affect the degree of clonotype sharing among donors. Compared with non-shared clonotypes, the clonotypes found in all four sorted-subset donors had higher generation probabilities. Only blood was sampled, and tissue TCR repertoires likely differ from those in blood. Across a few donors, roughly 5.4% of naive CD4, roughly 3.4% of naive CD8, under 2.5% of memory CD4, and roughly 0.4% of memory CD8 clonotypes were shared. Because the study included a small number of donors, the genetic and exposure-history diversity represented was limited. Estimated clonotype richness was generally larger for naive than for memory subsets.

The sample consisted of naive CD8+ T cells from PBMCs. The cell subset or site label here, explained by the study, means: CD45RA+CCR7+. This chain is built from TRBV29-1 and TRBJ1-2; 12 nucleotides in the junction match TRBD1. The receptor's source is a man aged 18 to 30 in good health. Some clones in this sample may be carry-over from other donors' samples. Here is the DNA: TGCAGCGGGGATACCAGGGACAGGGGGCATGGTTACACCTTC. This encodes CSGDTRDRGHGYTF. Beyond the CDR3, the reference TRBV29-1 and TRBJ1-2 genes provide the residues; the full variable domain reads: SAVISQKPSRDICQRGTSLTIQCQVDSQVTMMFWYRQQPGQSLTLIATANQGSEATYESGFVIDKFPISRPNLTFSTLTVSNMSPEDSSIYLCSGDTRDRGHGYTFGSGTRLTVV.